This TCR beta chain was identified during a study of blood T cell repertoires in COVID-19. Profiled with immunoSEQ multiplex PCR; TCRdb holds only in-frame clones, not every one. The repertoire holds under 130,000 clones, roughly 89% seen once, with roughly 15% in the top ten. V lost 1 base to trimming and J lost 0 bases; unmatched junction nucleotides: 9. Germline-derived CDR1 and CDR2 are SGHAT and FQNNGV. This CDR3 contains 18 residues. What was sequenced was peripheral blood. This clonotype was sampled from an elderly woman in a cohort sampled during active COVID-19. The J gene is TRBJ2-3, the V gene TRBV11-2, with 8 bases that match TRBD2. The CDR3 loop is CASSLGYAGGLSTDTQYF. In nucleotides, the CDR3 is TGTGCCAGCAGCTTAGGGTATGCGGGGGGACTAAGCACAGATACGCAGTATTTT.